The clone carrying this T cell receptor beta chain has only a few counts. This may stem from a read error, because a much larger clone lies one nucleotide away. Patients aged 18 to 65 had newly diagnosed hyperthyroidism lasting under 2 months. The source of the sample is a study of T cells in Graves' hyperthyroidism and ophthalmopathy. Germline V CDR1 and CDR2: LGHDT, YNNKEL (reference sequence). Deletions cut 8 bases from V and 0 bases from J, with 2 bases between. The CDR3 totals 11 residues. The CDR3 regions of TCR beta were amplified from RNA transcripts. The study used the HTBI primer set for a first-round RT-PCR of the TCR CDR3. MiXCR, applied by TCRdb to the multiplex PCR reads, yields one record per CDR3 protein. The sample holds approximately 590,000 distinct CDR3 sequences; 15% to 19% are singletons and the top ten take roughly 6.6%.

J is TRBJ1-3 and V is TRBV3-1, with D uncertain. This sequence was found in a woman in her thirties with Graves' hyperthyroidism. Sequencing was done on a sample of blood. CDR3 region: CASHSGNTIYF. In DNA, the CDR3 is TGTGCCAGCCACTCTGGAAACACCATATATTTT.